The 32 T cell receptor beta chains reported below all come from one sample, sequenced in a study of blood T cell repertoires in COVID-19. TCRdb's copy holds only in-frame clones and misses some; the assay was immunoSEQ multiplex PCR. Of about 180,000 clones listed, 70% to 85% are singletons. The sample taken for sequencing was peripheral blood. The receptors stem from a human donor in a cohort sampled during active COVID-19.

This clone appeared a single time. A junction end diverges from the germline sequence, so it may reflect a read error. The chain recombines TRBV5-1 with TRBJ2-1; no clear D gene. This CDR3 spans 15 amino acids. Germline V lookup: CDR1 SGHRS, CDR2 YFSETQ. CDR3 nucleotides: TGCGCCAGCAGCCCAGTCCTGGGCTCCAACAATGAGCAGTTCTTC. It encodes CASSPVLGSNNEQFF.

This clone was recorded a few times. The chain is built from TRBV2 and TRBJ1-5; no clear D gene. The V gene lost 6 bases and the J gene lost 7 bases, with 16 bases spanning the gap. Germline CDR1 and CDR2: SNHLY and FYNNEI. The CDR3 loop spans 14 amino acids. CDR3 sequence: CASRDGFRGQPQHF. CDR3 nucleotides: TGTGCCAGCAGGGACGGGTTTCGAGGGCAGCCCCAGCATTTT.

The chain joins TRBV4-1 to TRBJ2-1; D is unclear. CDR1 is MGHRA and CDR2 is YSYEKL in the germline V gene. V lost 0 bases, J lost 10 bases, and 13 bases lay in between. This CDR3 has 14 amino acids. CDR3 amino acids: CASSQDQAKVEQFF. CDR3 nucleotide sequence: TGCGCCAGCAGCCAAGATCAGGCTAAGGTCGAGCAGTTCTTC.

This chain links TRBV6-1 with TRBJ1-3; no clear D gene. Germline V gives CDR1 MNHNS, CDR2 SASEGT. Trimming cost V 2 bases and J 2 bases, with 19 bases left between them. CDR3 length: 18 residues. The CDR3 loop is CASSEYPPLRHAGNTIYF. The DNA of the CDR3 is TGTGCCAGCAGTGAATACCCCCCCCTACGACACGCTGGAAACACCATATATTTT.

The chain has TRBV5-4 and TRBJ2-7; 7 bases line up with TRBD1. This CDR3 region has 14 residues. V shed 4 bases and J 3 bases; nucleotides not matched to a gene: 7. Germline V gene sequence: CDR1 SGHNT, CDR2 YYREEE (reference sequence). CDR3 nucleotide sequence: TGTGCCAGCAGCACCGGGACAGACCTCTACGAGCAGTACTTC. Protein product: CASSTGTDLYEQYF. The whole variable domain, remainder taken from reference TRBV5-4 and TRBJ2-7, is ETGVTQSPTHLIKTRGQQVTLRCSSQSGHNTVSWYQQALGQGPQFIFQYYREEENGRGNFPPRFSGLQFPNYSSELNVNALELDDSALYLCASSTGTDLYEQYFGPGTRLTVT.

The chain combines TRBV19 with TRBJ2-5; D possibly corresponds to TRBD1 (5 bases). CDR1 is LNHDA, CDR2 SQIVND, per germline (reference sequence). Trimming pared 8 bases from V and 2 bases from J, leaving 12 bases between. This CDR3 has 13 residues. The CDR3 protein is CASRDRSQETQYF. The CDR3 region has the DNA TGTGCCAGTCGTGACAGATCACAAGAGACCCAGTACTTC.

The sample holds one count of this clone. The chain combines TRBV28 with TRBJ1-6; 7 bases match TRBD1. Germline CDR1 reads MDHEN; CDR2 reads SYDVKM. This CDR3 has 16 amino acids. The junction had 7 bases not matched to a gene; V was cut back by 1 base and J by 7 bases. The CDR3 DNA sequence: TGTGCCAGCAGTTTATCCAAGGACAGGATCAATTCACCCCTCCACTTT. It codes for CASSLSKDRINSPLHF. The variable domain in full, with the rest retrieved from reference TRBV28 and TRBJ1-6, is DVKVTQSSRYLVKRTGEKVFLECVQDMDHENMFWYRQDPGLGLRLIYFSYDVKMKEKGDIPEGYSVSREKKERFSLILESASTNQTSMYLCASSLSKDRINSPLHFGNGTRLTVT.

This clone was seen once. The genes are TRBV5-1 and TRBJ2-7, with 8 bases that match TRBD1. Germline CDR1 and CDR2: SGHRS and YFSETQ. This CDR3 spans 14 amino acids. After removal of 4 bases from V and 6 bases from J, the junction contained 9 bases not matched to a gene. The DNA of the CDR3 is TGCGCCAGCAGCCCTGGGACAGGTAATAGCGAGCAGTACTTC. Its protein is CASSPGTGNSEQYF.

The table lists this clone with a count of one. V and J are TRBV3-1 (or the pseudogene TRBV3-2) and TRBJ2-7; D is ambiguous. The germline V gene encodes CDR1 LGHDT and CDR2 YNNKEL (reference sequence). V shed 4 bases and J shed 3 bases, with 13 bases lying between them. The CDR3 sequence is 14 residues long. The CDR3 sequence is CASSPRHRRYEQYF. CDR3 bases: TGTGCCAGCAGCCCAAGGCACAGACGCTACGAGCAGTACTTC.

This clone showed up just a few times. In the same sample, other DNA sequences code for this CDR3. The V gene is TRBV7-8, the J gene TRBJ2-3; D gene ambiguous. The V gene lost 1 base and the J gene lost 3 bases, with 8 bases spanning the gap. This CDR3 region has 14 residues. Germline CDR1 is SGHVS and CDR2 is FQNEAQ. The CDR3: CASSLGRVTDTQYF. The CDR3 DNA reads TGTGCCAGCAGCTTAGGCCGAGTTACAGATACGCAGTATTTT.

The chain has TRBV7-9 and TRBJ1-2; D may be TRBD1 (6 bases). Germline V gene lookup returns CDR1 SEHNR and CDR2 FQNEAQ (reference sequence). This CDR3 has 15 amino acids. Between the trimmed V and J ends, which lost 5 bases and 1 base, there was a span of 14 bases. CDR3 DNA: TGTGCCAGCAGCCCAGGGGTACTACTTAACTATGGCTACACCTTC. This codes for CASSPGVLLNYGYTF.

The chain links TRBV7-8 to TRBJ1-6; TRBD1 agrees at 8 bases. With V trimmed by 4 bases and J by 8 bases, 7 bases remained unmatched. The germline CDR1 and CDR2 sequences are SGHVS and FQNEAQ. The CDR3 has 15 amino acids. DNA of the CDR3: TGTGCCAGCAGCTCCGACAGGGGTCGGGATTCACCCCTCCACTTT. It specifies CASSSDRGRDSPLHF.

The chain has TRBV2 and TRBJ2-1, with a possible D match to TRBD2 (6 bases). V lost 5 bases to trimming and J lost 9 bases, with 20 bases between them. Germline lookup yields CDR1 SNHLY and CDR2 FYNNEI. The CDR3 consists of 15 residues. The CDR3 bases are TGTGCCAGCAGTTCTGCCATACGACTAGACGGTGAGCAGTTCTTC. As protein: CASSSAIRLDGEQFF. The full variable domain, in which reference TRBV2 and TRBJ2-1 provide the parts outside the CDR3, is EPEVTQTPSHQVTQMGQEVILRCVPISNHLYFYWYRQILGQKVEFLVSFYNNEISEKSEIFDDQFSVERPDGSNFTLKIRSTKLEDSAMYFCASSSAIRLDGEQFFGPGTRLTVL.

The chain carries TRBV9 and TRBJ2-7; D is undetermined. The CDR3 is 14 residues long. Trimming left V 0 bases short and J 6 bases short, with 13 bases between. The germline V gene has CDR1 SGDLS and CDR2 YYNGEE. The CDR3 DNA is TGTGCCAGCAGCGTAGAAGCTAGTAGACTCGAGCAGTACTTC. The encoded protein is CASSVEASRLEQYF.

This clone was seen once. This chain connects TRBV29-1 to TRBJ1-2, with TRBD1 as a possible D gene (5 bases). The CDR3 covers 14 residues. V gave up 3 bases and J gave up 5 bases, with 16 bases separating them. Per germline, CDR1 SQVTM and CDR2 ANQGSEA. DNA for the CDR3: TGCAGCGTTGACTCTCCAGGGTTGAGATATGGCTACACCTTC. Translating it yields CSVDSPGLRYGYTF.

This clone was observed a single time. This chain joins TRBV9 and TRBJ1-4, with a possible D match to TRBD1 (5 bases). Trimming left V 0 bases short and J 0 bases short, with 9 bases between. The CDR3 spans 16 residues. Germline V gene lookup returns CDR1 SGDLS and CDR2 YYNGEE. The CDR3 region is CASSVGPGATNEKLFF. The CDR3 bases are TGTGCCAGCAGCGTAGGGCCGGGGGCAACTAATGAAAAACTGTTTTTT.

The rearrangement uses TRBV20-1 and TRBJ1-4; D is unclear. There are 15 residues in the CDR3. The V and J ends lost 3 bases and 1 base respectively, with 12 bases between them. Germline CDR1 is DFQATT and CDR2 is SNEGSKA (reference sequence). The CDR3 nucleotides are TGCAGTGCTAGTCGATCGACGGGAACTAATGAAAAACTGTTTTTT. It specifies CSASRSTGTNEKLFF.

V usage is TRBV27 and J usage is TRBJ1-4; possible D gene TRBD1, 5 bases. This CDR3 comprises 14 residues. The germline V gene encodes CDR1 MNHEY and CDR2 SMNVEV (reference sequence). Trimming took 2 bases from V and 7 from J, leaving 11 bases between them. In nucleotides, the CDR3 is TGTGCCAGCAGTTTAGGGCGGCAGGGTGAAAAACTGTTTTTT. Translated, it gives CASSLGRQGEKLFF.

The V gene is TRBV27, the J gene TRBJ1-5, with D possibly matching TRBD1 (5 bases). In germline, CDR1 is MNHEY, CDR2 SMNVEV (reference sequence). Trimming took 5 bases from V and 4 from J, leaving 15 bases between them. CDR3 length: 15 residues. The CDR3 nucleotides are TGTGCCAGCAGTCCCCAGGGCGGGGGAAATCAGCCCCAGCATTTT. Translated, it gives CASSPQGGGNQPQHF.

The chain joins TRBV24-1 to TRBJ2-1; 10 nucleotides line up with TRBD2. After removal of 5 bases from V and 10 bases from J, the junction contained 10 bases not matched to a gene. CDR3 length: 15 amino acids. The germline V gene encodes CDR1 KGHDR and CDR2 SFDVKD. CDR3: CATSGASGGGEEQFF. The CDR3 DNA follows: TGTGCCACCAGTGGGGCTAGCGGGGGAGGGGAGGAGCAGTTCTTC.

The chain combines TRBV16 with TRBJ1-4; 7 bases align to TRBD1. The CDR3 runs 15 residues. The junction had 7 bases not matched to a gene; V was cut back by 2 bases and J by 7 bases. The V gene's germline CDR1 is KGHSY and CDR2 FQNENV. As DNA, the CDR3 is TGTGCCAGCAGCCAACGGACAGGAGGAGTTGAAAAACTGTTTTTT. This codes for CASSQRTGGVEKLFF.

CDR3 in amino acids: CASSGIRDRVVGYTF. As DNA, the CDR3 is TGTGCCAGCAGCGGGATTCGGGACAGAGTCGTTGGCTACACCTTC. The chain is built from TRBV7-9 and TRBJ1-2, with 7 nucleotides matching TRBD1. CDR3 size: 15 residues. CDR1 and CDR2 from the germline V gene are SEHNR and FQNEAQ (reference sequence). Unmatched junction bases numbered 13, after V lost 5 bases and J lost 7 bases.

This chain's CDR3 is CASSLHSSDGYTF. DNA of the CDR3: TGCGCCAGCAGCTTGCACAGCTCCGATGGCTACACCTTC. The rearrangement uses TRBV5-1 and TRBJ1-2, with D uncertain. The CDR3 spans 13 residues. Trimming took off 1 base at V and 6 bases at J, with 10 bases between the two ends. From germline, CDR1 is SGHRS and CDR2 YFSETQ.

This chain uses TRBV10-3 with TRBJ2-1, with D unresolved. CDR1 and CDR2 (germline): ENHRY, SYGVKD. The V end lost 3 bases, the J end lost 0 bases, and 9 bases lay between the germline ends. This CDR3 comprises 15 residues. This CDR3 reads CAISERGLSYNEQFF. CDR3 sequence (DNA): TGTGCCATCAGTGAACGTGGGCTCTCCTACAATGAGCAGTTCTTC.

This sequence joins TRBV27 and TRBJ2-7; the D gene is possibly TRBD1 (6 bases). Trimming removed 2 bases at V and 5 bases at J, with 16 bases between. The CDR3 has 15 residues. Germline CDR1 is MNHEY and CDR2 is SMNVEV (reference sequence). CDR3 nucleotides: TGTGCCAGCAGTTTAATACTCAGGGGATACCACGAGCAGTACTTC. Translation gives CASSLILRGYHEQYF.

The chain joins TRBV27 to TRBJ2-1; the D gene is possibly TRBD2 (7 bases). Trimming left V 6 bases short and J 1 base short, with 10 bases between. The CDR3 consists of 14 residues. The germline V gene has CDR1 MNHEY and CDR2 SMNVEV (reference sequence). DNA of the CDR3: TGTGCCAGCAGACGGGGGGCTTCCTACAATGAGCAGTTCTTC. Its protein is CASRRGASYNEQFF.

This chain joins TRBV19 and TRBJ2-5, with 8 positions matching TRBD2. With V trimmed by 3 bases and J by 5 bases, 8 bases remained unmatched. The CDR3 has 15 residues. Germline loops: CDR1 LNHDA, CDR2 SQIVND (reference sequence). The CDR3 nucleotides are TGTGCCAGTAGTATGAGGCTAGCGGGTTTGGAGACCCAGTACTTC. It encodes CASSMRLAGLETQYF.

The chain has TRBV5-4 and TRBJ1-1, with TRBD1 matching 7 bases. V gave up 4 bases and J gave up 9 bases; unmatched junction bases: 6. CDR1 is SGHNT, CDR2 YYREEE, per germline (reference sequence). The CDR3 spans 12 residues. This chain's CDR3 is CASSKEGQKAFF. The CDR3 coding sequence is TGTGCCAGCAGCAAGGAGGGACAGAAAGCTTTCTTT.

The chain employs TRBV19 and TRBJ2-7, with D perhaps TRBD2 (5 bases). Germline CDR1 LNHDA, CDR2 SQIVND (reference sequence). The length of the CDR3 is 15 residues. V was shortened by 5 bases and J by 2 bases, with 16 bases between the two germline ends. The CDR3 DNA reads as TGTGCCAGTAGTGGCCGGGATCGCGGCGCCTACGAGCAGTACTTC. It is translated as CASSGRDRGAYEQYF.

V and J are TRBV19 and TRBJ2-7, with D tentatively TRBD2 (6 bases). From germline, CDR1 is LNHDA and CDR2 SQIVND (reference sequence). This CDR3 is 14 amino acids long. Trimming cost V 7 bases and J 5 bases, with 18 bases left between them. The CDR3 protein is CASTPEGRIHEQYF. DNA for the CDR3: TGTGCCAGTACCCCGGAGGGTAGAATACACGAGCAGTACTTC. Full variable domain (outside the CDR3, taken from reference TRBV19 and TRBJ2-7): DGGITQSPKYLFRKEGQNVTLSCEQNLNHDAMYWYRQDPGQGLRLIYYSQIVNDFQKGDIAEGYSVSREKKESFPLTVTSAQKNPTAFYLCASTPEGRIHEQYFGPGTRLTVT.

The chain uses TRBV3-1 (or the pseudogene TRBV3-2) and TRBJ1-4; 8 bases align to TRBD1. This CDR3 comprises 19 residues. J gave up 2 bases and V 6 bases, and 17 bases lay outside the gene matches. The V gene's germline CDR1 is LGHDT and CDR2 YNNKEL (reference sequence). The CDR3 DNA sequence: TGTGCCAGCAGGCCCTCATTCTTGACAAACAGGGGGACTAATGAAAAACTGTTTTTT. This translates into CASRPSFLTNRGTNEKLFF.

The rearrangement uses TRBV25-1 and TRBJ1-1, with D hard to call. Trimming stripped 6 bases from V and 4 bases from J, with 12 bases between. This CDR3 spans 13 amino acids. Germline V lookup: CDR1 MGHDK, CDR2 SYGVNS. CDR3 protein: CASRSGSSTEAFF. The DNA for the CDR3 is TGTGCCAGCAGGTCGGGGTCGAGCACTGAAGCTTTCTTT.